The 25 T cell receptor beta chains given below trace back to one sample, sequenced in a study of shared clonotypes between healthy human individuals. Profiled with immunoSEQ multiplex PCR; TCRdb holds only in-frame clones, not every one. Of some 2,100,000 clones listed, around 95% are singletons. Material for sequencing was naive CD4+ T cells sorted from blood. The subset: CD45RA+ positively selected. These TCRs come from a man aged 18 to 30 in good health.

This clone was counted between two and nine times. The sample contains more than one DNA sequence encoding this CDR3. The chain joins TRBV2 to TRBJ2-6; D tentatively reads TRBD1 or TRBD2 (5 bases each). V was pared by 5 bases and J by 2 bases, with 10 bases between. The CDR3 extends over 15 amino acids. Germline values: CDR1 SNHLY, CDR2 FYNNEI. The CDR3 DNA reads as TGTGCCAGCAGTTTCCAGGGAGCTGGGGCCAACGTCCTGACTTTC. Its translation is CASSFQGAGANVLTF.

The V and J genes are TRBV11-1 and TRBJ2-1, with no clear D. The CDR3 consists of 12 residues. Trimming removed 6 bases at V and 5 bases at J, with 8 bases between. The V gene's germline CDR1 is SGHAT and CDR2 FQDESV (reference sequence). The CDR3 DNA reads as TGTGCCAGCAGTTATGTCGACAATGAGCAGTTCTTC. Encoded protein: CASSYVDNEQFF.

The gene calls are TRBV7-9 and TRBJ2-2, with D unresolved. The CDR3 is 14 residues long. Trimming left V 1 base short and J 5 bases short, with 8 bases between. The V gene's germline CDR1 is SEHNR and CDR2 FQNEAQ (reference sequence). CDR3: CASSLDLWTGELFF. DNA of the CDR3: TGTGCCAGCAGCTTAGATCTATGGACCGGGGAGCTGTTTTTT.

The chain couples TRBV6-1 to TRBJ1-2, with 7 bases that match TRBD1. The CDR3 is 14 amino acids. In germline, CDR1 is MNHNS, CDR2 SASEGT. With 4 bases clipped from V and 3 bases from J, the junction kept 5 bases outside the gene matches. CDR3 nucleotides: TGTGCCAGCAGTGCACAACAGGGGTACTATGGCTACACCTTC. Its translation is CASSAQQGYYGYTF.

The chain carries TRBV18 and TRBJ2-7, with 8 bases aligning to TRBD1. Germline trimming cut 4 bases from V and 2 bases from J; bases unmatched to any gene: 7. The CDR3 extends over 15 amino acids. CDR1 is KGHSH and CDR2 is LQKENI in the germline V gene. The CDR3 here is CASSRRQGIPYEQYF. The CDR3 DNA sequence: TGTGCCAGCTCACGCCGACAGGGGATCCCCTACGAGCAGTACTTC.

The CDR3 loop reads CASRRGLDQPQHF. CDR3 nucleotides: TGTGCCAGCCGCAGGGGGCTGGATCAGCCCCAGCATTTT. J is TRBJ1-5 and V is TRBV6-5; 8 bases match TRBD1. Germline lookup yields CDR1 MNHEY and CDR2 SVGAGI. The ends lost 8 bases at V and 5 bases at J; junction bases unmatched: 5. The CDR3 is 13 amino acids.

This clone was seen more than once but under ten times. V and J are TRBV6-1 and TRBJ1-5, with D possibly being TRBD1 (6 bases). Germline assignment: CDR1 MNHNS and CDR2 SASEGT. The CDR3 runs to 16 residues. With 10 bases removed from V and 3 bases from J, the gap between germline ends came to 22 bases. The DNA of the CDR3 is TGTGCCACCATTGAGGACAGCTTAATCGTCAATCAGCCCCAGCATTTT. It codes for CATIEDSLIVNQPQHF.

In regard to this clone: This sample includes further DNA sequences coding for the same CDR3. This chain links TRBV6-5 with TRBJ2-7; TRBD1 matches at 7 bases. CDR1 MNHEY and CDR2 SVGAGI come from the germline V gene. CDR3 length: 14 amino acids. With V trimmed by 4 bases and J by 0 bases, 3 bases remained unmatched. CDR3 loop: CASSSTGSSYEQYF. The CDR3 nucleotides read TGTGCCAGCAGTTCGACAGGGTCCTCCTACGAGCAGTACTTC.

The chain combines TRBV30 with TRBJ2-7; 10 nucleotides line up with TRBD1. With V trimmed by 4 bases and J by 5 bases, 2 bases remained unmatched. Germline V gene data show CDR1 as GTSNPN and CDR2 as SVGIG (reference sequence). The CDR3 sequence is 12 residues long. CDR3 sequence: CAWTGTGDEQYF. CDR3 nucleotides: TGTGCCTGGACCGGGACAGGGGACGAGCAGTACTTC.

This chain uses TRBV2 with TRBJ1-6, with D possibly being TRBD1 (5 bases). The CDR3 sequence is 16 residues long. V lost 4 bases and J 4 bases, leaving 14 bases between the germline ends. Germline CDR1 is SNHLY and CDR2 is FYNNEI. As DNA, the CDR3 is TGTGCCAGCAGTGTACAGGAGATGGGGTATAATTCACCCCTCCACTTT. As protein: CASSVQEMGYNSPLHF.

This clone was observed once. The junction does not match germline at one end; this may be a read error. This chain uses TRBV7-7 with TRBJ2-7, with D possibly matching TRBD1 (6 bases). This CDR3 region has 15 residues. Germline loops: CDR1 SSHAT, CDR2 FNYEAQ (reference sequence). CDR3 amino acids: CASSPRPGATYEQYF. In nucleotides, the CDR3 is TGTGCTAGCAGCCCAAGGCCAGGGGCCACCTACGAGCAGTACTTC.

V and J are TRBV5-8 and TRBJ2-5; D possibly matches TRBD1 or TRBD2 (5 bases each). The V gene's germline CDR1 is SGHTS and CDR2 YDEGEE. The CDR3 contains 15 residues. Trimming left V 3 bases short and J 2 bases short, with 14 bases between. CDR3 sequence (DNA): TGTGCCAGCAGCTCTTACGGGGCGCGTCAAGAGACCCAGTACTTC. The encoded protein is CASSSYGARQETQYF. The complete variable domain, with remaining parts taken from reference TRBV5-8 and TRBJ2-5, reads EAGVTQSPTHLIKTRGQQATLRCSPISGHTSVYWYQQALGLGLQFLLWYDEGEERNRGNFPPRFSGRQFPNYSSELNVNALELEDSALYLCASSSYGARQETQYFGPGTRLLVL.

The CDR3 region has the DNA TGTGCCAGCAGTCGAACAGGGGGCAAGGGCTACACCTTC. Protein sequence: CASSRTGGKGYTF. The rearrangement joins TRBV27 to TRBJ1-2; 9 bases fit TRBD1. CDR1 and CDR2 from the germline V gene are MNHEY and SMNVEV (reference sequence). CDR3 length equals 13 residues. The V segment lost 5 bases and the J segment 8 bases; nucleotides outside the gene matches: 6.

The genes are TRBV27 and TRBJ1-4; 10 positions agree with TRBD1. This CDR3 has 15 amino acids. Germline CDR1 and CDR2: MNHEY and SMNVEV (reference sequence). The V gene end was trimmed by 1 base and the J gene end by 8 bases; junction bases not matched to a gene: 4. DNA of the CDR3: TGTGCCAGCAGTTTATGGGGACAGGGGCGGGAAAAACTGTTTTTT. This translates into CASSLWGQGREKLFF.

The CDR3 sequence is CASSLENSANEKLFF. DNA for the CDR3: TGCGCCAGCAGCTTGGAGAATTCAGCTAATGAAAAACTGTTTTTT. This chain connects TRBV5-1 to TRBJ1-4; D unclear. V was trimmed by 0 bases and J by 3 bases, leaving 9 bases between them. The CDR3 is 15 amino acids. The germline gives CDR1 SGHRS, CDR2 YFSETQ.

The sample holds one count of this clone. The genes are TRBV11-2 and TRBJ2-7; D gene unclear. Germline V lookup: CDR1 SGHAT, CDR2 FQNNGV. This CDR3 is built from 17 residues. V lost 1 base to trimming and J lost 5 bases, with 21 bases between them. The CDR3: CASSLGRWAVVLDEQYF. In DNA, the CDR3 is TGTGCCAGCAGCTTAGGGCGGTGGGCTGTGGTACTCGACGAGCAGTACTTC.

This clone has only one observation. The V call is TRBV5-1, the J call TRBJ2-7; D may be TRBD1 (5 bases). The CDR3 consists of 15 residues. Germline CDR1 and CDR2: SGHRS and YFSETQ. Trimming removed 3 bases at V and 2 bases at J, with 15 bases between. CDR3 protein: CASSSVDRTAYEQYF. As DNA, the CDR3 is TGCGCCAGCAGCTCCGTCGACAGAACCGCCTACGAGCAGTACTTC.

The chain employs TRBV4-2 and TRBJ1-5, with 9 bases fitting TRBD1. In germline, CDR1 is LGHNA, CDR2 YNFKEQ. The length of the CDR3 is 15 residues. J was trimmed by 9 bases and V by 0 bases; bases with no gene match: 6. DNA for the CDR3: TGTGCCAGCAGCCAAGATGGGACAGGGCCCGGGCCCCAGCATTTT. It translates to CASSQDGTGPGPQHF.

V usage is TRBV19 and J usage is TRBJ1-3; D not resolved. Per germline, CDR1 LNHDA and CDR2 SQIVND (reference sequence). Between the trimmed V and J ends, which lost 3 bases and 0 bases, there was a span of 9 bases. The CDR3 consists of 15 residues. CDR3 nucleotides: TGTGCCAGTAGTATCTCCGGGGTCTCTGGAAACACCATATATTTT. Translated: CASSISGVSGNTIYF.

This rearrangement joins TRBV30 to TRBJ1-4, with TRBD1 matching 11 bases. The CDR3 spans 16 residues. V shed 0 bases, J shed 8 bases, and the junction held 8 bases outside the gene matches. Looked up from germline, CDR1 is GTSNPN and CDR2 is SVGIG (reference sequence). The CDR3 region is CAWSVVGQGAREKLFF. The CDR3 bases are TGTGCCTGGAGTGTAGTCGGACAGGGGGCGCGAGAAAAACTGTTTTTT.

This clone came up once. The CDR3 sequence: CASSDIAGGLGDTQYF. The CDR3 DNA reads TGTGCCAGCAGTGATATAGCGGGAGGGCTAGGGGATACGCAGTATTTT. V and J are TRBV25-1 and TRBJ2-3, with 11 bases identical to TRBD2. Trimming removed 3 bases from V and 6 bases from J; junction bases left unmatched: 8. The CDR3 covers 16 residues. The germline gives CDR1 MGHDK, CDR2 SYGVNS. Looking up the rest from reference TRBV25-1 and TRBJ2-3 gives the full variable domain: EADIYQTPRYLVIGTGKKITLECSQTMGHDKMYWYQQDPGMELHLIHYSYGVNSTEKGDLSSESTVSRIRTEHFPLTLESARPSHTSQYLCASSDIAGGLGDTQYFGPGTRLTVL.

This sequence joins TRBV7-3 and TRBJ2-5; D is unresolved. Germline V gene data show CDR1 as SGHTA and CDR2 as FQGTGA. This CDR3 is 12 amino acids long. V shed 11 bases and J shed 5 bases, with 15 bases lying between them. The CDR3 nucleotides are TGTGCCCCCGAGTATGGGAACGAGACCCAGTACTTC. This translates into CAPEYGNETQYF.

This clone was recorded once. The chain's CDR3 is CAVTGELFF. The CDR3 coding sequence is TGTGCCGTCACCGGGGAGCTGTTTTTT. The chain carries TRBV7-9 and TRBJ2-2; D not resolved. V gave up 11 bases and J gave up 4 bases, with 2 bases separating them. From germline, CDR1 is SEHNR and CDR2 FQNEAQ (reference sequence). This CDR3 region has 9 residues.

This chain uses TRBV18 with TRBJ1-1, with 7 bases that match TRBD1. In germline, CDR1 is KGHSH, CDR2 LQKENI. The CDR3 spans 14 residues. J was trimmed by 4 bases and V by 2 bases; bases with no gene match: 4. CDR3 in amino acids: CASSPKQGPTEAFF. The DNA of the CDR3 is TGTGCCAGCTCACCAAAACAGGGGCCCACTGAAGCTTTCTTT.

This chain uses TRBV6-1 with TRBJ1-1; D is undetermined. V dropped 6 bases and J dropped 1 base, with 12 bases sitting between them. Germline V gives CDR1 MNHNS, CDR2 SASEGT. This CDR3 is 14 amino acids long. Here the CDR3 DNA reads TGTGCCAGCAGGAAACCGGCAGGGAACACTGAAGCTTTCTTT. It is translated as CASRKPAGNTEAFF.